This passage covers 8 T cell receptor beta chains from one sample sequenced in a study of T cells expressing NK-cell markers. One entry per CDR3 protein, without DNA, is what TCRdb gives after re-calling the 5' RACE reads. In all, the sample yields about 410,000 distinct CDR3 sequences. Sequencing input: blood T cells: a sorted CD56 or NKG2C T cell subset, CD4+ or CD8+ T cells, or bulk PBMC T cells (not recorded which). The receptor source for this set is a woman in her fifties or sixties in good health.

The chain is built from TRBV6-1 and TRBJ1-2; there is no DNA to check the TCRdb D call of TRBD1. Germline loops: CDR1 MNHNS, CDR2 SASEGT. The CDR3 totals 15 residues. Here the CDR3 reads CASSEGLRTVYGYTF.

The J gene is TRBJ1-4, the V gene TRBV6-1; lacking DNA, the TRBD1 call made by TCRdb goes unchecked. Germline V gene sequence: CDR1 MNHNS, CDR2 SASEGT. The CDR3 contains 17 residues. This CDR3 reads CASIPHGDSLISEKLFF.

The gene calls are TRBV12-3 or TRBV12-4 and TRBJ2-1; TCRdb returns TRBD2, unconfirmable since there is no DNA. This CDR3 has 14 residues. The CDR3 region is CASTRSGLYNEQFF.

The chain carries TRBV12-3 or TRBV12-4 and TRBJ2-1; lacking DNA, the TRBD2 call made by TCRdb goes unchecked. The CDR3 consists of 16 residues. The CDR3 spells CASSFKRAGPYNEQFF.

The rearrangement links TRBV11-2 to TRBJ1-1; TCRdb designates TRBD1, a call that cannot be tested without DNA. The CDR3 has 15 amino acids. Germline V CDR1 and CDR2: SGHAT, FQNNGV. This CDR3 is CASSPGASGYTEAFF.

The rearrangement links TRBV7-8 to TRBJ2-2; with no DNA, the TCRdb D assignment of TRBD1 cannot be verified. Germline V gives CDR1 SGHVS, CDR2 FQNEAQ. This CDR3 region has 15 residues. CDR3 sequence: CASIGTGPNTGELFF.

The rearrangement joins TRBV2 to TRBJ2-2; the D call of TRBD2 rests on TCRdb alone, since no DNA is present to check it. Germline CDR1 and CDR2: SNHLY and FYNNEI. The CDR3 is made up of 15 amino acids. The CDR3: CASSDQASPPGELFF. The variable domain in full, completed from reference TRBV2 and TRBJ2-2, reads EPEVTQTPSHQVTQMGQEVILRCVPISNHLYFYWYRQILGQKVEFLVSFYNNEISEKSEIFDDQFSVERPDGSNFTLKIRSTKLEDSAMYFCASSDQASPPGELFFGEGSRLTVL.

The rearrangement uses TRBV7-7 and TRBJ2-5; TCRdb's D call of TRBD2 is untestable without DNA. The CDR3 covers 16 residues. Germline CDR1 SSHAT, CDR2 FNYEAQ (reference sequence). CDR3: CASSLDVSGGRETQYF.